This T cell receptor (beta chain) was identified in a study of cytomegalovirus exposure and HLA in healthy donors. Study-level background: Within an early data release were 85 million or so unique TCRs drawn from HLA-typed donors.

This PCR relied on a set of 60 Vbeta primers and 13 Jbeta primers. Clones were read by immunoSEQ multiplex PCR, and TCRdb kept only the in-frame ones, dropping some. The sample lists some 150,000 clones; around three quarters were seen once. As concerns this clone: Antigen unknown.

The donors comprised healthy bone marrow donors. Study-wide results and caveats: High specificity and sensitivity for cytomegalovirus status were reported for the classifier.

The TCR sequence derives from a woman in her thirties in good health and CMV-seronegative. Input material: PBMCs.

The CDR3 DNA reads TGTGCCAGCGCCCTGGGGAGCTCCTACGAGCAGTACTTC. As protein: CASALGSSYEQYF. The rearrangement uses TRBV27 and TRBJ2-7, with D perhaps matching TRBD2 (5 bases). Per the germline V gene, CDR1 is MNHEY and CDR2 is SMNVEV (reference sequence). The CDR3 is 13 amino acids. The V and J ends lost 8 bases and 0 bases respectively, with 11 bases between them.